There are many counts of the clone carrying this TCR beta chain. PCR amplification relied on 60 Vbeta primers (plus 13 Jbeta primers). Profiling relied on immunoSEQ multiplex PCR, and the TCRdb table lists in-frame clones only, not all of them. The table lists 150,000 or so clones, roughly 75% of them singletons, with around 2.4% in the top ten. This sample stems from a study of cytomegalovirus exposure and HLA in healthy donors. The sequence came from a female donor in good health and CMV-seronegative. The sequenced sample was PBMCs.

DNA of the CDR3: TGTGCCAGCAGTGACGGGGGGGGCGAAGATACGCAGTATTTT. Protein sequence: CASSDGGGEDTQYF. The chain carries TRBV6-4 and TRBJ2-3; D is perhaps TRBD2 (7 bases). This CDR3 region has 14 residues. Trimming removed 2 bases from V and 5 bases from J, with 11 bases in between. Germline V gene data show CDR1 as MRHNA and CDR2 as SNTAGT.